These 9 T cell receptor beta chains originate from one sample sequenced in a study of shared clonotypes between healthy human individuals (TCRdb year 2020). To prepare the library, the immunoSEQ multiplex PCR assay was applied. The clones in this table, taken by TCRdb from immuneACCESS, are in-frame only. Not every clone is retained; where verified, under half of the shortfall comes from an unresolved V gene, and the cause of the rest is unknown. The sample profile shows roughly 1 million clones; about 75% of them were found once. The ten top clones hold 1.5% of the sample. Sequencing was done on a sample of memory CD4+ T cells sorted from blood. In light of the paper, this sample's cell subset or site label describes: CD45RA-negative fraction. The origin of the receptors is a man younger than 30 in good health.

The CDR3 DNA follows: TGTGCCAGCAGCGTCAACCGGGCTCTCAGGAATGAGCAGTTCTTC. It is translated as CASSVNRALRNEQFF. The chain couples TRBV5-4 to TRBJ2-1, with D unresolved. The CDR3 totals 15 residues. Trimming shortened V by 4 bases and J by 7 bases, and 18 bases separated the two germline ends. Germline CDR1 SGHNT, CDR2 YYREEE (reference sequence).

This clone was detected once. The CDR3 DNA reads TGTGCCAGCAGTGAAGAGGTCGGCCGGGGAGGCTACACCTTC. Protein product: CASSEEVGRGGYTF. The chain combines TRBV2 with TRBJ1-2; D is uncertain. V shed 1 base and J shed 8 bases, with 14 bases lying between them. Germline V lookup: CDR1 SNHLY, CDR2 FYNNEI. The CDR3 length is 14 residues.

The V call is TRBV9, the J call TRBJ1-1, with D unclear. The length of the CDR3 is 15 residues. Trimming pared 4 bases from V and 8 bases from J, leaving 21 bases between. The V gene's germline CDR1 is SGDLS and CDR2 YYNGEE. The CDR3 DNA reads TGTGCCAGCAGCTCGAGGACCGTCTTAAGCGGGGAAGCTTTCTTT. Translated, it gives CASSSRTVLSGEAFF. The full variable domain, completed using reference TRBV9 and TRBJ1-1, is DSGVTQTPKHLITATGQRVTLRCSPRSGDLSVYWYQQSLDQGLQFLIQYYNGEERAKGNILERFSAQQFPDLHSELNLSSLELGDSALYFCASSSRTVLSGEAFFGQGTRLTVV.

This clone was counted a single time. The gene calls are TRBV11-2 and TRBJ2-6; 11 bases match TRBD1. Trimming removed 2 bases from V and 0 bases from J; junction bases left unmatched: 6. Germline V gene lookup returns CDR1 SGHAT and CDR2 FQNNGV. The CDR3 sequence is 19 residues long. CDR3 DNA: TGTGCCAGCAGCTTATCTAGGACAGGGGGCTTCTCTGGGGCCAACGTCCTGACTTTC. It yields the protein CASSLSRTGGFSGANVLTF.

The chain joins TRBV19 to TRBJ1-3, with 7 bases aligning to TRBD1. The CDR3 consists of 16 residues. The J segment lost 0 bases and the V segment lost 3 bases, leaving 5 bases of the junction unmatched. The V gene's germline CDR1 is LNHDA and CDR2 SQIVND (reference sequence). The CDR3: CASSMGQLLSGNTIYF. The CDR3 region has the DNA TGTGCCAGTAGTATGGGACAGTTGCTCTCTGGAAACACCATATATTTT.

This chain uses TRBV28 with TRBJ1-4; D remains ambiguous. The CDR3 is 12 amino acids. V was clipped by 3 bases and J by 10 bases, with 9 bases between them. CDR1 is MDHEN and CDR2 is SYDVKM in the germline V gene. The chain's CDR3 is CASSFQQGKLFF. In DNA, the CDR3 is TGTGCCAGCAGTTTCCAACAAGGAAAACTGTTTTTT.

The chain joins TRBV5-1 to TRBJ2-7; TRBD1 agrees at 7 bases. The J segment lost 1 base and the V segment lost 3 bases, leaving 7 bases of the junction unmatched. The CDR3 runs 15 residues. Germline values: CDR1 SGHRS, CDR2 YFSETQ. In nucleotides, the CDR3 is TGCGCCAGCAGCTATACCATGGACAGGTCCTACGAGCAGTACTTC. Translated: CASSYTMDRSYEQYF.

Turning to this clone: Other DNA sequences in this sample translate to the same CDR3. The rearrangement links TRBV28 to TRBJ1-1, with D hard to call. CDR1 is MDHEN and CDR2 is SYDVKM in the germline V gene. Trimming stripped 5 bases from V and 0 bases from J, with 7 bases between. The CDR3 contains 13 residues. The DNA of the CDR3 is TGTGCCAGCAGTCTCGCCTTGAACACTGAAGCTTTCTTT. It is translated as CASSLALNTEAFF.

This clone was seen a handful of times. This chain links TRBV7-2 with TRBJ1-1; no firm D call. Germline loops: CDR1 SGHTA, CDR2 FQGNSA. CDR3 length: 13 residues. V was trimmed by 2 bases and J by 4 bases, leaving 8 bases between them. The CDR3 coding sequence is TGTGCCAGCAGCTTACTGGAGAGCACTGAAGCTTTCTTT. Residues: CASSLLESTEAFF.